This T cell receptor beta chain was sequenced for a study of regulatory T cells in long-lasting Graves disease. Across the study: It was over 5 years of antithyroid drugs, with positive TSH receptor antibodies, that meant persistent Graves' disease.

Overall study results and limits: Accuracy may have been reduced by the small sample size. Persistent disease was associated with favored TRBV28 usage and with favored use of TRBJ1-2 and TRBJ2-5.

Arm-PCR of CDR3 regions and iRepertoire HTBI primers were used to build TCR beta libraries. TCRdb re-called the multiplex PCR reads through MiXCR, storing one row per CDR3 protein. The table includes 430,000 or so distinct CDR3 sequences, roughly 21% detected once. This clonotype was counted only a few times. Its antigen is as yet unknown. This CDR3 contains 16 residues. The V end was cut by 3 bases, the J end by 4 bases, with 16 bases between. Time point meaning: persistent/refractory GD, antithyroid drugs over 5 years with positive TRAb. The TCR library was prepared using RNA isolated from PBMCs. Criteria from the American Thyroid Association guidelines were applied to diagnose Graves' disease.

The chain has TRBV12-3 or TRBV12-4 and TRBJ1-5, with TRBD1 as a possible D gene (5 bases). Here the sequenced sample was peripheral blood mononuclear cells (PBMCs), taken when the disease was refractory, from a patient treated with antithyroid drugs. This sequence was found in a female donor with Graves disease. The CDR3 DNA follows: TGTGCCAGCAGTTTTTTGCCGGGGCAAGGGAATCAGCCCCAGCATTTT. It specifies CASSFLPGQGNQPQHF.